The 4 T cell receptor beta chains presented below share a single source sample, sequenced in a study of T cells after yellow fever vaccination. TCRdb called the 5' RACE reads again in MiXCR, with one record for every CDR3 protein. The sample lists hundreds of thousands of distinct CDR3 sequences; around an eighth were seen once. The sequencing used PBMCs, collected on the day of the yellow fever booster vaccination. Receptor source: a young man who received the YFV17D yellow fever vaccine.

This clonotype was observed a few times. The V call is TRBV7-3, the J call TRBJ1-1, with 9 bases identical to TRBD1. Germline CDR1 SGHTA, CDR2 FQGTGA. The CDR3 sequence is 15 residues long. V dropped 1 base and J dropped 5; count of bases not matched to a gene: 5. CDR3 in DNA: TGTGCCAGCAGCTTAATGGGACAGGGACAAACTGAAGCTTTCTTT. The encoded protein is CASSLMGQGQTEAFF. Together with reference TRBV7-3 and TRBJ1-1, the CDR3 gives the full variable domain: GAGVSQTPSNKVTEKGKYVELRCDPISGHTALYWYRQSLGQGPEFLIYFQGTGAADDSGLPNDRFFAVRPEGSVSTLKIQRTERGDSAVYLCASSLMGQGQTEAFFGQGTRLTVV.

V gene TRBV7-2 combines with J gene TRBJ2-7, with 7 bases identical to TRBD1. The CDR3 consists of 12 residues. The junction had 9 bases not matched to a gene; V was cut back by 5 bases and J by 11 bases. From germline, CDR1 is SGHTA and CDR2 FQGNSA. The chain's CDR3 is CASSLDRAGKYF. CDR3 nucleotides: TGTGCCAGCAGCCTCGACAGGGCCGGGAAGTACTTC.

V usage is TRBV20-1 and J usage is TRBJ2-7; TRBD2 matches at 7 bases. The CDR3 length is 16 residues. With V trimmed by 2 bases and J by 6 bases, 16 bases remained unmatched. Germline V lookup: CDR1 DFQATT, CDR2 SNEGSKA (reference sequence). CDR3 sequence reads: CSARRQAGVQVSEQYF. CDR3 coding DNA: TGCAGTGCTAGAAGGCAGGCGGGAGTACAGGTCTCCGAGCAGTACTTC.

This clonotype appeared many times. V is TRBV7-2 and J is TRBJ2-1, with D perhaps matching TRBD1 or TRBD2 (7 bases each). The germline CDR1 and CDR2 sequences are SGHTA and FQGNSA. The CDR3 runs 15 residues. Between the trimmed V and J ends, which lost 8 bases and 6 bases, there was a span of 20 bases. CDR3 protein: CASHQGGKGPNEQFF. The CDR3 DNA is TGTGCCAGCCACCAGGGGGGGAAGGGTCCCAATGAGCAGTTCTTC.